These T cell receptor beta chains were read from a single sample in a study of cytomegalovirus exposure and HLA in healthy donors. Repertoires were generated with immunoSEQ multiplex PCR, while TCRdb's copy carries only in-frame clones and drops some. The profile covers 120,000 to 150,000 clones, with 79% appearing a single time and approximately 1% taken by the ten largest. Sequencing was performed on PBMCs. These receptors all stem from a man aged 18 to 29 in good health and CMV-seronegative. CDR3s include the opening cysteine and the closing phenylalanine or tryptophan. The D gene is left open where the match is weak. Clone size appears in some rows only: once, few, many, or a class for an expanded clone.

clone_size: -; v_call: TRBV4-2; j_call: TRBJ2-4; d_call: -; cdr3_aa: CASSQGHSPTVYIQYF; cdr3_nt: TGTGCCAGCAGCCAAGGACATTCCCCCACCGTGTACATTCAGTACTTC
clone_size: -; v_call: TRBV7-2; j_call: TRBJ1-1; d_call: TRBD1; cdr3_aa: CASSWDRGNTEAFF; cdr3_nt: TGTGCCAGCAGCTGGGACAGAGGGAACACTGAAGCTTTCTTT
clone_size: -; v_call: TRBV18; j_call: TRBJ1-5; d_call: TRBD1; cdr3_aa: CASSPQGTGNQPQHF; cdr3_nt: TGTGCCAGCTCACCACAGGGGACAGGCAATCAGCCCCAGCATTTT
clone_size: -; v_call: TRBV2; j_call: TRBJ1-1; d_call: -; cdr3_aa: CASSEERRMNTEAFF; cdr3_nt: TGTGCCAGCAGTGAAGAAAGGAGGATGAACACTGAAGCTTTCTTT
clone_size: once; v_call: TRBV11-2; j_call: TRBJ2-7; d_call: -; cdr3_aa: CASSLVSMAYEQYF; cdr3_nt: TGTGCCAGCAGCTTAGTCTCGATGGCTTACGAGCAGTACTTC
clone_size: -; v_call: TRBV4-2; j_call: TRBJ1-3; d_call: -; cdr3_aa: CASSPLGGQAITF; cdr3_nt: TGTGCCAGCAGCCCTCTGGGAGGGCAGGCTATTACTTTT
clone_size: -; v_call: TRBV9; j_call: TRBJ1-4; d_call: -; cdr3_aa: CASSVQGNSEKLFF; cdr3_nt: TGTGCCAGCAGCGTCCAGGGTAACAGTGAAAAACTGTTTTTT
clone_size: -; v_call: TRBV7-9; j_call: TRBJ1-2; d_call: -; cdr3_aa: CASSQATDFYGYTF; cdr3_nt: TGTGCCAGCAGCCAAGCGACAGACTTCTATGGCTACACCTTC
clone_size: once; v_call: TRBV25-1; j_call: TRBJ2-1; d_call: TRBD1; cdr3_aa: CASSWTGLIDEQFF; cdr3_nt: TGTGCCAGCTCATGGACAGGGTTAATCGATGAGCAGTTCTTC
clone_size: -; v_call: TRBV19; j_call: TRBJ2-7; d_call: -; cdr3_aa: CASSISAGEPYEQYF; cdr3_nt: TGTGCCAGTAGTATAAGTGCCGGGGAACCCTACGAGCAGTACTTC
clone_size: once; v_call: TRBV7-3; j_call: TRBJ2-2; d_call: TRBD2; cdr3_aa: CASSLRASGGTHTGELFF; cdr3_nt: TGTGCCAGCAGCTTAAGGGCGAGCGGGGGGACCCACACCGGGGAGCTGTTTTTT
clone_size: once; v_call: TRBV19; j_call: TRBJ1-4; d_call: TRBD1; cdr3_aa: CASRDSEEKLFF; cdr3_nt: TGTGCCAGCCGGGACAGTGAAGAAAAACTGTTTTTT
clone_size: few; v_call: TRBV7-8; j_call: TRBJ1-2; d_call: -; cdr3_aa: CASSLRSGGGYGYTF; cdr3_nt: TGTGCCAGCAGCTTACGCAGTGGGGGCGGGTATGGCTACACCTTC